This T cell receptor (beta chain) was retrieved from a study of T cell changes during pregnancy in multiple sclerosis. The repertoire was sequenced with immunoSEQ multiplex PCR; TCRdb's copy has only in-frame clones and lacks some. In the table there are 95,000 to 100,000 clones, about 91% of which are singletons. V gave up 1 base and J gave up 3 bases, with 13 bases separating them. This CDR3 is 15 amino acids long. The germline V gene has CDR1 LNHNV and CDR2 YYDKDF (reference sequence). V usage is TRBV15 and J usage is TRBJ2-7, with D possibly matching TRBD1 (5 bases). The specimen was peripheral blood, collected in the second trimester of pregnancy. The receptor was derived from a female donor with multiple sclerosis, enrolled in a pregnancy study. CDR3 sequence reads: CATSRGLTDNYEQYF. The CDR3 DNA sequence: TGTGCCACCAGCAGAGGACTGACAGACAACTACGAGCAGTACTTC. Filled out from reference TRBV15 and TRBJ2-7, the complete variable domain reads DAMVIQNPRYQVTQFGKPVTLSCSQTLNHNVMYWYQQKSSQAPKLLFHYYDKDFNNEADTPDNFQSRRPNTSFCFLDIRSPGLGDTAMYLCATSRGLTDNYEQYFGPGTRLTVT.